A selection of T cell receptor beta chains follows, all from one sample in a study of blood T cell repertoires in COVID-19. Clones were read by immunoSEQ multiplex PCR, and TCRdb kept only the in-frame ones, dropping some. The sample yields approximately 220,000 clones, about four fifths seen once. Sequencing was performed on PBMCs or T cells enriched from blood (not recorded which). Receptors were obtained from a woman between 50 and 59 years old who had been exposed to COVID-19. Each CDR3 is given with its conserved first and last residue. Each record gives: J gene, V gene, CDR3 protein.

TRBJ1-4	TRBV6-5	CASTPGGVNEKLFF
TRBJ1-1	TRBV13	CASSRQTGLTFYTEAFF
TRBJ1-1	TRBV18	CASSPQNAEAFF
TRBJ2-1	TRBV29-1	CSVGTLLGAVFF
TRBJ1-2	TRBV3-1/TRBV3-2	CASSPYPDYGYTF
TRBJ1-6	TRBV4-1	CASSQDAGGNSPLHF
TRBJ2-7	TRBV28	CASSLGPRTGVYEQYF
TRBJ1-1	TRBV7-9	CASSPAPGATEAFF
TRBJ1-2	TRBV12-5	CASGREWGGYTF
TRBJ2-1	TRBV24-1	CATSETGAPLYNEQFF
TRBJ1-2	TRBV12-3/TRBV12-4	CASSPGTGDGYTF
TRBJ1-2	TRBV19	CASSRAGGYGYTF
TRBJ1-6	TRBV28	CASEGDSDSPLHF
TRBJ1-2	TRBV6-1	CASSEGGESYGYTF
TRBJ2-3	TRBV19	CASSLAGGTDTQYF
TRBJ2-3	TRBV5-4	CASSLDQFTDTQYF